Listed here is a single T cell receptor beta chain. This sample stems from a study of blood T cell repertoires in COVID-19. Overall study: The study drew acute and convalescent COVID-19 samples from the United States, Italy and Spain. PBMCs, B-cell-depleted T cells, or T cells provided the cDNA or gDNA that made up the material.

V lost 6 bases, J lost 9 bases, and 11 bases lay in between. In germline, CDR1 is SNHLY, CDR2 FYNNEI. The CDR3 loop spans 12 amino acids. In the study's own analysis: Estimation of nucleated cell counts relied on the amplification of reference gene primers. Produced via immunoSEQ multiplex PCR; TCRdb's table is partial and in-frame only. V and J calls plus clone size are reproduced from that table; the DNA served to infer D and trimming. The table shows under 20,000 clones, with 85% occurring only once. The TCR sequence derives from a human donor with active COVID-19. The donor label of this sample is uncertain. The specimen was peripheral blood. The chain couples TRBV2 to TRBJ2-2; D is undetermined. CDR3 nucleotides: TGTGCCAGCAGCCGAACCCGGTGGGAGCTGTTTTTT. Translation: CASSRTRWELFF. The full variable domain, completed using reference TRBV2 and TRBJ2-2, is EPEVTQTPSHQVTQMGQEVILRCVPISNHLYFYWYRQILGQKVEFLVSFYNNEISEKSEIFDDQFSVERPDGSNFTLKIRSTKLEDSAMYFCASSRTRWELFFGEGSRLTVL.